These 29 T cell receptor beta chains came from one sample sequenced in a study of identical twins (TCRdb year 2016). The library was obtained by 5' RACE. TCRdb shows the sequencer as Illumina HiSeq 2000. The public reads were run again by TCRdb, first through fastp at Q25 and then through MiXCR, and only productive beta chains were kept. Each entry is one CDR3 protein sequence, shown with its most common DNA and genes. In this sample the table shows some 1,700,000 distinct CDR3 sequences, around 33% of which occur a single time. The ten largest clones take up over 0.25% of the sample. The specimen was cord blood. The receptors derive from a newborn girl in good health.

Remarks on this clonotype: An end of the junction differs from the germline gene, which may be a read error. Written as DNA, the CDR3 is TGTGCTAGCAGCTTATATAGGGAGACCCCGCGGACCCAGTACTTC. Its protein is CASSLYRETPRTQYF. The chain employs TRBV7-7 and TRBJ2-5, with D maybe TRBD2 (5 bases). The CDR3 is 15 residues long. The germline V gene encodes CDR1 SSHAT and CDR2 FNYEAQ (reference sequence).

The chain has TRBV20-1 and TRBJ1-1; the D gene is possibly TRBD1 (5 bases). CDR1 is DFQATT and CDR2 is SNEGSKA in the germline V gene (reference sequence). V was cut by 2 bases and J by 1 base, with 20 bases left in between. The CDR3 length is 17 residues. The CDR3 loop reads CSARQGSLPNGNTEAFF. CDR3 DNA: TGCAGTGCTAGACAGGGATCACTACCAAACGGGAACACTGAAGCTTTCTTT.

The DNA of the CDR3 is TGCGCCAGCAGTGAGTGGGGACAGGCTAGCTCCTACAATGAGCAGTACTTC. Encoded protein: CASSEWGQASSYNEQYF. The chain couples TRBV10-1 to TRBJ2-1, with 8 positions matching TRBD1. The J call is in doubt because the DNA end fits TRBJ2-7 better. This CDR3 is 17 amino acids long. Germline V gene lookup returns CDR1 WNHNN and CDR2 SYGVQD (reference sequence).

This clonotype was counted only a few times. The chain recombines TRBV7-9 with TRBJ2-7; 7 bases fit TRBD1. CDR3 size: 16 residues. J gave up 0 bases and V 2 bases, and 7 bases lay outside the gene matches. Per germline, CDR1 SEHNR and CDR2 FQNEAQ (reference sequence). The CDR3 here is CASSLSRGTDSYEQYF. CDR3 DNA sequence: TGTGCCAGCAGCTTATCAAGGGGGACAGACTCCTACGAGCAGTACTTC.

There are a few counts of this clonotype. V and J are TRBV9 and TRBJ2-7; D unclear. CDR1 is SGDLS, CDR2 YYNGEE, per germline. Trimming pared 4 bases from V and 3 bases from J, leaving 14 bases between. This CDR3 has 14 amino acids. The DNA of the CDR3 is TGTGCCAGCAGCCGGAGCTTAATAGACTACGAGCAGTACTTC. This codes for CASSRSLIDYEQYF. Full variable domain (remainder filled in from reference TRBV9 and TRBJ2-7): DSGVTQTPKHLITATGQRVTLRCSPRSGDLSVYWYQQSLDQGLQFLIQYYNGEERAKGNILERFSAQQFPDLHSELNLSSLELGDSALYFCASSRSLIDYEQYFGPGTRLTVT.

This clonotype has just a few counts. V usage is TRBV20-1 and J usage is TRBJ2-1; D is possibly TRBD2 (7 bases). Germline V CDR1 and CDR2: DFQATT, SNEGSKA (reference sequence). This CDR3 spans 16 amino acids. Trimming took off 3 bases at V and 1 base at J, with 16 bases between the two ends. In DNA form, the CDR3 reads TGCAGTGCTAGGATAGCGGAGGGGGGGTCCTACAATGAGCAGTTCTTC. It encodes CSARIAEGGSYNEQFF.

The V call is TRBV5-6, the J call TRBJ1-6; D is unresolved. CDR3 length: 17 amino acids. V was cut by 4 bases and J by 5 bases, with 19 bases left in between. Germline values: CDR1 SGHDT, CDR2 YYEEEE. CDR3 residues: CASSGTLRLRNNSPLHF. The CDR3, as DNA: TGTGCCAGCAGCGGAACCCTTCGACTGAGGAATAATTCACCCCTCCACTTT.

The CDR3 here is CASSLLGWYRTDTQYF. In DNA form, the CDR3 reads TGTGCCAGCAGTCTCCTTGGGTGGTACCGGACAGATACGCAGTATTTT. The genes are TRBV28 and TRBJ2-3; unclear D gene. The germline gives CDR1 MDHEN, CDR2 SYDVKM. This CDR3 has 16 amino acids. V was pared by 5 bases and J by 3 bases, with 18 bases between.

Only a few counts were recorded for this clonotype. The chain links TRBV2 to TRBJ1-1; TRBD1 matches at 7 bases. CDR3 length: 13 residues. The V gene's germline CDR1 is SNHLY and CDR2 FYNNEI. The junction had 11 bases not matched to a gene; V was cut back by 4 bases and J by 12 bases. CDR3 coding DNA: TGTGCCAGCAGTGGGGGCGACAGGGACTCGACTTTCTTT. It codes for CASSGGDRDSTFF.

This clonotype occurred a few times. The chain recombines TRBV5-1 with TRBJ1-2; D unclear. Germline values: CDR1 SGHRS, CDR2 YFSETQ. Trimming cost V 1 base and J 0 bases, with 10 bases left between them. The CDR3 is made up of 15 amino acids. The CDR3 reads CASSLYPVPNYGYTF. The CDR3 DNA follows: TGCGCCAGCAGCTTGTACCCAGTTCCTAACTATGGCTACACCTTC.

The CDR3 DNA reads as TGCAGTGCTAGAGGCGAGGGGTACGTAGATTTGGGCAATCAGCCCCAGCATTTT. Translating it yields CSARGEGYVDLGNQPQHF. This rearrangement joins TRBV20-1 to TRBJ1-5, with D maybe TRBD1 (5 bases). Trimming pared 1 base from V and 2 bases from J, leaving 21 bases between. This CDR3 spans 18 amino acids. CDR1 and CDR2 (germline): DFQATT, SNEGSKA (reference sequence).

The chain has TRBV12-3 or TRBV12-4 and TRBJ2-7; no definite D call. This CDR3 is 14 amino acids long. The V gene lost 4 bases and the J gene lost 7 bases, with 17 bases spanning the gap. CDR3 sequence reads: CASSSSDGYNEQYF. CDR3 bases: TGTGCCAGCAGTTCGAGTGACGGCTACAATGAGCAGTACTTC.

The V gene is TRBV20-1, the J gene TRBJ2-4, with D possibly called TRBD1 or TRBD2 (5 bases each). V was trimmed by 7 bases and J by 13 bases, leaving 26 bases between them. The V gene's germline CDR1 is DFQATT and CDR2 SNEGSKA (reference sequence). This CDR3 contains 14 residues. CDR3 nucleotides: TGCAGTGATCGAGGGGCATGCCTATTTTACGGGCAGTACTTC. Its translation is CSDRGACLFYGQYF.

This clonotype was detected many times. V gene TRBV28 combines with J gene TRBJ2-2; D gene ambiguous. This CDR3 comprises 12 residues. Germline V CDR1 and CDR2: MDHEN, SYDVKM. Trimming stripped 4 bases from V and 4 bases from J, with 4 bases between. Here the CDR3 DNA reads TGTGCCAGCAGTTCTAGCACCGGGGAGCTGTTTTTT. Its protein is CASSSSTGELFF.

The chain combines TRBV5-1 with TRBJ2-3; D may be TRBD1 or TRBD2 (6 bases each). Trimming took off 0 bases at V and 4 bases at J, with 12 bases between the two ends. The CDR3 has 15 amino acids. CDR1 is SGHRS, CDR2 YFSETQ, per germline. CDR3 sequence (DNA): TGCGCCAGCAGCTTGGATAGGGGGGATGCAGATACGCAGTATTTT. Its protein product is CASSLDRGDADTQYF.

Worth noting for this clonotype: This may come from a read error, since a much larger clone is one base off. DNA for the CDR3: TGCAGTTCTAGAGATTGGGCATTTGAGCAGTTCTTC. As protein: CSSRDWAFEQFF. The chain is built from TRBV20-1 and TRBJ2-1; D remains unclear. The CDR3 covers 12 residues. CDR1 DFQATT and CDR2 SNEGSKA come from the germline V gene (reference sequence).

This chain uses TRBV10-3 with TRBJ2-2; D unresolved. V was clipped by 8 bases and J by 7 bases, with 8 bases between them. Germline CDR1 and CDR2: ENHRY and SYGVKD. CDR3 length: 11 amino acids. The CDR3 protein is CAISGGGELFF. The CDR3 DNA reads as TGTGCCATCTCAGGTGGCGGGGAGCTGTTTTTT.

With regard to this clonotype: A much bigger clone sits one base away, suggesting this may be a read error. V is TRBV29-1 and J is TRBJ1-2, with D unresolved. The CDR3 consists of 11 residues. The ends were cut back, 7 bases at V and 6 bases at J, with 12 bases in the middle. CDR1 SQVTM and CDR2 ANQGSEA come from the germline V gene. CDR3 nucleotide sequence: TGCAGCGGTGGTGACGGGGATGGCTACACCTTC. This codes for CSGGDGDGYTF.

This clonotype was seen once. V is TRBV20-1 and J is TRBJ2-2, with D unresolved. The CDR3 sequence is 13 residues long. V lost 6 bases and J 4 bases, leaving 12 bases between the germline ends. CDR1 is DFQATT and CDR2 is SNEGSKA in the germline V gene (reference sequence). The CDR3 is CSAHRRRTGELFF. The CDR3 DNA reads TGCAGTGCCCACCGAAGGCGCACCGGGGAGCTGTTTTTT.

CDR3 sequence: CSARDLQGRNNQPQHF. As DNA, the CDR3 is TGCAGTGCTAGAGATCTACAGGGGCGGAACAATCAGCCCCAGCATTTT. The chain uses TRBV20-1 and TRBJ1-5, with 7 positions matching TRBD1. Germline trimming cut 0 bases from V and 3 bases from J; bases unmatched to any gene: 8. Germline-derived CDR1 and CDR2 are DFQATT and SNEGSKA (reference sequence). CDR3 length: 16 residues.

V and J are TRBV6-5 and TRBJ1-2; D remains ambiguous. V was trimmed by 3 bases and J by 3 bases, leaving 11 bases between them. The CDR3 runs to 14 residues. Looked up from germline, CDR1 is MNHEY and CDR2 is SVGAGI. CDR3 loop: CASSYHGEHYGYTF. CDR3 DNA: TGTGCCAGCAGTTATCACGGGGAACACTATGGCTACACCTTC.

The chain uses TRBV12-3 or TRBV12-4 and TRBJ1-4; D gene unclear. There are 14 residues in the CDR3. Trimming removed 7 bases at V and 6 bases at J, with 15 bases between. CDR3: CASTPYSSDEKLFF. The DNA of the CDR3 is TGTGCCAGCACCCCCTATTCTAGTGATGAAAAACTGTTTTTT.

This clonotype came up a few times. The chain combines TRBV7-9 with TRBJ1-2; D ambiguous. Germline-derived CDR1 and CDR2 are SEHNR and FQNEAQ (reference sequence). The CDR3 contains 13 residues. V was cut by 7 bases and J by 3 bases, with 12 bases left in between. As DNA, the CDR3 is TGTGCCAGCACCCAAACGCCTGACTATGGCTACACCTTC. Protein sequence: CASTQTPDYGYTF.

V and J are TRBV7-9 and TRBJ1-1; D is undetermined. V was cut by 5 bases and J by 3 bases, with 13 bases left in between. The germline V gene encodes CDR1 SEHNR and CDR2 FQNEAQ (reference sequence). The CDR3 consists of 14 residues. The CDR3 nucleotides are TGTGCCAGCAGCCCCGTCATCGGGGACACTGAAGCTTTCTTT. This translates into CASSPVIGDTEAFF.

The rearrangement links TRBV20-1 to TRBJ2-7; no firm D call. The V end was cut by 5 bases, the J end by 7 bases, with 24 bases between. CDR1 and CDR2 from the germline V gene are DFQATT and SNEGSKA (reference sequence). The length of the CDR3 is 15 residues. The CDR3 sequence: CSARKLGFRHNEQYF. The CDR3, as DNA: TGCAGTGCTCGGAAGCTAGGATTTCGGCACAATGAGCAGTACTTC.

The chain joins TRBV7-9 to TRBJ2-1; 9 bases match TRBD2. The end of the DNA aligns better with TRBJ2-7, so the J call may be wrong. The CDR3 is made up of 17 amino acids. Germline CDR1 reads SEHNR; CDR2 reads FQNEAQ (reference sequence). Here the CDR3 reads CASSSLAGELSYNEQYF. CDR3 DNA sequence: TGTGCCAGCAGCTCCTTAGCGGGGGAGCTCTCCTACAATGAGCAGTACTTC.

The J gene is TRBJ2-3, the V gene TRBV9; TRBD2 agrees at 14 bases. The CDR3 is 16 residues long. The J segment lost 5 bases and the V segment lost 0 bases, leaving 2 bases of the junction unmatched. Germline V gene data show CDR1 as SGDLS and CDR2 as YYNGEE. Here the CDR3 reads CASSVAGLAGGDTQYF. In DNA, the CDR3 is TGTGCCAGCAGCGTAGCCGGACTAGCGGGGGGAGATACGCAGTATTTT.

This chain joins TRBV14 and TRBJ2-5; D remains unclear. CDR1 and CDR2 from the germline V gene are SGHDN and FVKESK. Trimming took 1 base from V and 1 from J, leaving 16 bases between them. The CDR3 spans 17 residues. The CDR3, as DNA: TGTGCCAGCAGCCAAGGGCCAGACGTCATTCGCCAAGAGACCCAGTACTTC. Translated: CASSQGPDVIRQETQYF.

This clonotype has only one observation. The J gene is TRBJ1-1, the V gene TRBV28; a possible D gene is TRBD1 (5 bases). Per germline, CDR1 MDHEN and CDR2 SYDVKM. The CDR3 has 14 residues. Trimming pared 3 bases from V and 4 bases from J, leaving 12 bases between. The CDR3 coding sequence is TGTGCCAGCAGTTTCCGTAGGGGCGGCACTGAAGCTTTCTTT. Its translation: CASSFRRGGTEAFF.